Here is one TCR beta chain with its context. The antigen remains unidentified. The CDR3 sequence is 13 residues long. The V end lost 3 bases, the J end lost 3 bases, and 9 bases lay between the germline ends. Looked up from germline, CDR1 is SQVTM and CDR2 is ANQGSEA. The entry originates in a study of cytomegalovirus exposure and HLA in healthy donors. Overall study findings and caveats: Most of the TCR beta V segments (in an earlier analysis) were productive either about 87% or about 30% of the time.

The PCR had 60 Vbeta and 13 Jbeta primers. Here immunoSEQ multiplex PCR was the method, and the copy in TCRdb shows in-frame clones only, minus some. The sample lists 150,000 to 200,000 clones, roughly 80% seen once, with around 6.5% in the top ten. This sequence originates from a male donor in good health and CMV-seropositive. The sequencing sample was made of PBMCs. The rearrangement joins TRBV29-1 to TRBJ2-4; D is ambiguous. CDR3 residues: CSVEAGGKNIQYF. DNA of the CDR3: TGCAGCGTTGAGGCCGGCGGCAAAAACATTCAGTACTTC.